Shown below are 32 T cell receptor beta chains from a single sample sequenced in a study of T cells in Graves' hyperthyroidism and ophthalmopathy. Regions amplified from RNA transcripts were the TCR beta CDR3 regions. The study used the HTBI primer set for a first-round RT-PCR of the TCR CDR3. TCRdb analysed the multiplex PCR reads with MiXCR anew, one entry per CDR3 protein. The table records a few hundred thousand distinct CDR3 sequences, roughly an eighth of them present only once. Material for sequencing was blood. These receptors were collected from a woman aged 18-29 years with Graves' hyperthyroidism.

This clonotype showed up many times. The gene calls are TRBV5-1 and TRBJ2-3; the match to TRBD2 covers 7 bases. Germline CDR1 and CDR2: SGHRS and YFSETQ. V lost 0 bases, J lost 3 bases, and 4 bases stayed unmatched. This CDR3 has 15 residues. CDR3 amino acids: CASSLVAGATDTQYF. In DNA form, the CDR3 reads TGCGCCAGCAGCTTGGTGGCGGGAGCAACAGATACGCAGTATTTT.

This clonotype was detected many times. This chain connects TRBV29-1 to TRBJ1-1, with D possibly matching TRBD1 (6 bases). The CDR3 is made up of 15 amino acids. Deletions cut 0 bases from V and 0 bases from J, with 11 bases between. Germline CDR1 and CDR2: SQVTM and ANQGSEA. The CDR3 here is CSVEDPTGMNTEAFF. CDR3 DNA sequence: TGCAGCGTTGAAGACCCGACAGGAATGAACACTGAAGCTTTCTTT.

In this sample, this clonotype turned up many times. V usage is TRBV6-1 and J usage is TRBJ2-1; the match to TRBD2 covers 12 bases. The V and J ends lost 6 bases and 3 bases, in that order; junction bases with no gene match: 3. CDR3 length: 15 amino acids. Germline CDR1 and CDR2: MNHNS and SASEGT. The CDR3 bases are TGTGCCAGCAGGGAACTAGCGGGGGGCTACAATGAGCAGTTCTTC. This encodes CASRELAGGYNEQFF.

This clonotype was seen more than once but under ten times. The rearrangement uses TRBV9 and TRBJ1-2; tentatively, D is TRBD1 (5 bases). Trimming took 4 bases from V and 4 from J, leaving 11 bases between them. The CDR3 spans 13 residues. Per germline, CDR1 SGDLS and CDR2 YYNGEE. The DNA for the CDR3 is TGTGCCAGCAGCCCACCAGGGACCTATGGCTACACCTTC. It specifies CASSPPGTYGYTF.

A few counts support this clonotype. The genes are TRBV2 and TRBJ1-2, with 7 bases matching TRBD1. After removal of 5 bases from V and 4 bases from J, the junction contained 10 bases not matched to a gene. Germline V lookup: CDR1 SNHLY, CDR2 FYNNEI. This CDR3 has 15 amino acids. The CDR3 reads CASSYSDRPIYGYTF. CDR3 nucleotides: TGTGCCAGCAGTTACTCGGACAGGCCGATCTATGGCTACACCTTC.

V is TRBV5-1 and J is TRBJ2-1; 7 nucleotides align to TRBD1. J was trimmed by 7 bases and V by 4 bases; bases with no gene match: 11. Germline lookup yields CDR1 SGHRS and CDR2 YFSETQ. The CDR3 contains 15 residues. The CDR3 region is CASSRRGQTNNEQFF. CDR3 sequence (DNA): TGCGCCAGCAGCCGTAGGGGGCAGACTAATAATGAGCAGTTCTTC.

This clonotype was picked up many times. V gene TRBV29-1 combines with J gene TRBJ2-1; no reliable D call. This CDR3 contains 12 residues. V was cut by 5 bases and J by 0 bases, with 5 bases left in between. Germline lookup yields CDR1 SQVTM and CDR2 ANQGSEA. The CDR3 bases are TGCAGCGTTTGGGACTCCTACAATGAGCAGTTCTTC. Translating gives CSVWDSYNEQFF.

The rearrangement links TRBV27 to TRBJ2-1; 7 bases align to TRBD2. The V segment lost 7 bases and the J segment 2 bases; nucleotides outside the gene matches: 5. Germline V lookup: CDR1 MNHEY, CDR2 SMNVEV (reference sequence). The CDR3 covers 14 residues. This chain's CDR3 is CASKPSGAYNEQFF. CDR3 DNA: TGTGCCAGCAAACCTAGCGGAGCCTACAATGAGCAGTTCTTC.

V and J are TRBV6-1 and TRBJ2-7; 11 bases map to TRBD2. Germline V CDR1 and CDR2: MNHNS, SASEGT. V trimming: 1 base; J trimming: 0 bases; junction bases outside the gene matches: 5. CDR3 length: 17 residues. Here the CDR3 reads CASSEVLAGGSSYEQYF. CDR3 nucleotides: TGTGCCAGCAGTGAAGTGTTAGCGGGAGGGTCCTCCTACGAGCAGTACTTC.

This clonotype was observed a handful of times. The chain links TRBV4-1 to TRBJ2-4, with D perhaps TRBD2 (5 bases). With 0 bases removed from V and 8 bases from J, the gap between germline ends came to 8 bases. This CDR3 is built from 13 residues. Germline V gene sequence: CDR1 MGHRA, CDR2 YSYEKL. This chain's CDR3 is CASSQERRDIQYF. The CDR3 DNA is TGCGCCAGCAGCCAAGAAAGGCGGGACATTCAGTACTTC.

In its sample, this clonotype was seen many times. V and J are TRBV11-2 and TRBJ1-6, with D unclear. CDR3 size: 13 residues. CDR1 and CDR2 from the germline V gene are SGHAT and FQNNGV. Between the trimmed V and J ends, which lost 0 bases and 11 bases, there was a span of 8 bases. The CDR3 loop reads CASSLEDFPPLHF. As DNA, the CDR3 is TGTGCCAGCAGCTTAGAGGATTTTCCACCCCTCCACTTT.

In its sample, this clonotype was seen many times. The DNA for the CDR3 is TGTGCCAGCAGTTTATATGGTAGCAATCAGCCCCAGCATTTT. This sequence encodes CASSLYGSNQPQHF. V usage is TRBV28 and J usage is TRBJ1-5, with D hard to call. The CDR3 consists of 14 residues. Per the germline V gene, CDR1 is MDHEN and CDR2 is SYDVKM. Trimming pared 1 base from V and 0 bases from J, leaving 4 bases between.

Comments on this clonotype: This may come from a read error, since a much larger clone is one base off. V and J are TRBV7-9 and TRBJ2-6, with a tentative D call TRBD1 (6 bases). V gave up 5 bases and J gave up 5 bases, with 19 bases separating them. The germline V gene has CDR1 SEHNR and CDR2 FQNEAQ (reference sequence). This CDR3 region has 17 residues. CDR3 sequence: CASSPSRQDAWANVLTF. The CDR3 DNA follows: TGTGCCAGCAGCCCGTCTCGACAGGACGCATGGGCCAACGTCCTGACTTTC.

The V call is TRBV14, the J call TRBJ2-3; 13 bases fit TRBD2. The CDR3 loop spans 15 amino acids. Looked up from germline, CDR1 is SGHDN and CDR2 is FVKESK. The J segment lost 5 bases and the V segment lost 5 bases, leaving 4 bases of the junction unmatched. In nucleotides, the CDR3 is TGTGCCAGCAGCTGGACTAGCGGGAGTGGAGATACGCAGTATTTT. Protein product: CASSWTSGSGDTQYF.

The table lists this clonotype with a few counts. The gene calls are TRBV6-1 and TRBJ1-6; 9 bases are a match to TRBD1. Germline V gene sequence: CDR1 MNHNS, CDR2 SASEGT. The CDR3 has 16 amino acids. Losses at the gene ends were 7 bases for V and 10 bases for J; bases not matched to a gene: 14. This CDR3 reads CASTPAGTGIESPLHF. DNA of the CDR3: TGTGCCAGCACTCCGGCCGGGACAGGGATTGAATCACCCCTCCACTTT.

The CDR3 nucleotides are TGCGCCAGCAGCCAAGATTGGCACATTCAGTACTTC. Residues: CASSQDWHIQYF. V is TRBV4-1 and J is TRBJ2-4; D is unclear. Germline CDR1 and CDR2: MGHRA and YSYEKL. This CDR3 has 12 residues. The V end lost 0 bases, the J end lost 8 bases, and 5 bases lay between the germline ends.

This clonotype was detected only a few times. V usage is TRBV6-1 and J usage is TRBJ2-2; tentatively, D is TRBD1 or TRBD2 (5 bases each). V was pared by 2 bases and J by 3 bases, with 16 bases between. The CDR3 is 17 residues long. The V gene's germline CDR1 is MNHNS and CDR2 SASEGT. In DNA, the CDR3 is TGTGCCAGCAGTGAAAGCCCGACAGCGGAATACACCGGGGAGCTGTTTTTT. Encoded protein: CASSESPTAEYTGELFF.

This chain links TRBV20-1 with TRBJ2-1, with 10 bases that match TRBD2. The trim removed 0 bases at V and 4 bases at J, leaving 3 bases unmatched. This CDR3 is 15 amino acids long. Germline CDR1 is DFQATT and CDR2 is SNEGSKA (reference sequence). The CDR3 reads CSARDVTSGYNEQFF. As DNA, the CDR3 is TGCAGTGCTAGAGATGTGACTAGCGGGTACAATGAGCAGTTCTTC.

V usage is TRBV27 and J usage is TRBJ2-1, with a possible D match to TRBD2 (6 bases). Germline V gene data show CDR1 as MNHEY and CDR2 as SMNVEV (reference sequence). The CDR3 consists of 16 residues. Trimming shortened V by 6 bases and J by 2 bases, and 17 bases separated the two germline ends. CDR3 nucleotide sequence: TGTGCCAGCAGAAAATTGGGACTTGACACCTACAATGAGCAGTTCTTC. Its protein is CASRKLGLDTYNEQFF.

The CDR3 loop is CASSLGGNGETQYF. CDR3 DNA: TGCGCCAGCAGCTTGGGGGGGAACGGCGAGACCCAGTACTTC. The V and J genes are TRBV5-1 and TRBJ2-5; D could derive from TRBD1 or TRBD2 (5 bases each). V lost 0 bases and J lost 5, with 11 bases in between. CDR1 and CDR2 (germline): SGHRS, YFSETQ. The CDR3 covers 14 residues.

This rearrangement joins TRBV14 to TRBJ2-1, with D perhaps matching TRBD1 (5 bases). V lost 5 bases and J 0 bases, leaving 14 bases between the germline ends. The CDR3 has 16 residues. The V gene's germline CDR1 is SGHDN and CDR2 FVKESK. The CDR3 nucleotides are TGTGCCAGCAGCAATGACAGTTACAGCTCCTACAATGAGCAGTTCTTC. This translates into CASSNDSYSSYNEQFF.

The chain joins TRBV13 to TRBJ2-1; perhaps TRBD2 as D (6 bases). The CDR3 runs 13 residues. Trimming removed 5 bases at V and 10 bases at J, with 15 bases between. Germline lookup yields CDR1 PRHDT and CDR2 FYEKMQ (reference sequence). DNA for the CDR3: TGTGCCAGCAGCCTGACTAGATCACGAGAGCAGTTCTTC. This encodes CASSLTRSREQFF.

At least ten counts were recorded for this clonotype. The rearrangement joins TRBV6-5 to TRBJ1-6; no clear D gene. V lost 4 bases to trimming and J lost 8 bases, with 9 bases between them. Germline V gene sequence: CDR1 MNHEY, CDR2 SVGAGI. The length of the CDR3 is 13 residues. CDR3 protein: CASSLGSYSPLHF. The CDR3 DNA is TGTGCCAGCAGTTTGGGAAGCTATTCACCCCTCCACTTT.

This clonotype was picked up many times. The gene calls are TRBV5-1 and TRBJ2-1, with 11 bases fitting TRBD1. The CDR3 sequence is 19 residues long. Germline V gives CDR1 SGHRS, CDR2 YFSETQ. The V gene end was trimmed by 3 bases and the J gene end by 0 bases; junction bases not matched to a gene: 11. The CDR3 DNA follows: TGCGCCAGCAGCTCCGAGGGGGGGACAGGGGGAAGCTCCTACAATGAGCAGTTCTTC. It encodes CASSSEGGTGGSSYNEQFF.

The chain couples TRBV5-1 to TRBJ2-2; no firm D call. V lost 2 bases and J 2 bases, leaving 7 bases between the germline ends. Germline assignment: CDR1 SGHRS and CDR2 YFSETQ. This CDR3 has 14 residues. CDR3 in DNA: TGCGCCAGCAGCTTTAACAGTAACACCGGGGAGCTGTTTTTT. Translation gives CASSFNSNTGELFF.

This clonotype was counted many times. The rearrangement links TRBV6-2 or TRBV6-3 to TRBJ1-1; the match to TRBD1 covers 11 bases. In germline, CDR1 is MNHEY, CDR2 SVGEGT. This CDR3 has 17 amino acids. Trimming removed 6 bases from V and 2 bases from J; junction bases left unmatched: 11. CDR3 DNA sequence: TGTGCCAGCAGCACCGGACAGGGGGCGAACCGAAACACTGAAGCTTTCTTT. Its translation is CASSTGQGANRNTEAFF.

A few counts support this clonotype. A much larger clone lies a single base off, so this may be a read error. This sequence joins TRBV11-2 and TRBJ2-3, with D perhaps TRBD2 (6 bases). Per germline, CDR1 SGHAT and CDR2 FQNNGV. Trimming left V 4 bases short and J 6 bases short, with 26 bases between. The CDR3 loop spans 18 amino acids. The DNA for the CDR3 is TGTGCCAGCAGCTCAGATTCTAGCGAGACCTATCCATCGGATACGCAGTATTTT. It encodes CASSSDSSETYPSDTQYF.

V usage is TRBV6-1 and J usage is TRBJ1-5; 7 bases are a match to TRBD1. V trimming: 7 bases; J trimming: 3 bases; junction bases outside the gene matches: 12. There are 16 residues in the CDR3. Germline values: CDR1 MNHNS, CDR2 SASEGT. This CDR3 is CASTISFDRVNQPQHF. Here the CDR3 DNA reads TGTGCCAGCACCATCAGCTTCGACAGGGTCAATCAGCCCCAGCATTTT.

This clonotype was observed many times. This chain joins TRBV6-6 and TRBJ2-7; 8 nucleotides agree with TRBD2. CDR3 length: 20 residues. Trimming took 2 bases from V and 4 from J; bases not matched to a gene: 22. From germline, CDR1 is MNHNY and CDR2 SVGAGI (reference sequence). CDR3 protein: CASSYVSASGWVGRVYEQYF. CDR3 DNA sequence: TGTGCCAGCAGTTACGTATCGGCTAGCGGGTGGGTAGGTCGCGTATACGAGCAGTACTTC.

This clonotype was seen more than once but under ten times. This chain uses TRBV6-1 with TRBJ2-7, with a tentative D call TRBD1 (6 bases). This CDR3 is 16 amino acids long. The V gene lost 6 bases and the J gene lost 3 bases, with 21 bases spanning the gap. Germline V CDR1 and CDR2: MNHNS, SASEGT. The CDR3 bases are TGTGCCAGCAGCCACCCTCTGGGGGCCTCTAACTACGAGCAGTACTTC. As protein: CASSHPLGASNYEQYF.

This clonotype appeared many times. The chain couples TRBV2 to TRBJ1-5; perhaps TRBD1 as D (6 bases). Between the trimmed V and J ends, which lost 4 bases and 5 bases, there was a span of 12 bases. Germline values: CDR1 SNHLY, CDR2 FYNNEI. This CDR3 spans 14 amino acids. In DNA, the CDR3 is TGTGCCAGCAGTGTTGGCAGGGGCGATCAGCCCCAGCATTTT. Translating gives CASSVGRGDQPQHF.

This clonotype was counted a few times. This chain connects TRBV10-3 to TRBJ2-5; 8 bases map to TRBD1. Per germline, CDR1 ENHRY and CDR2 SYGVKD. With V trimmed by 3 bases and J by 6 bases, 6 bases remained unmatched. The CDR3 extends over 14 amino acids. The DNA for the CDR3 is TGTGCCATCAGTGATAAGGACAGGGCGAAGACCCAGTACTTC. It encodes CAISDKDRAKTQYF.